This is a list of T cell receptor beta chains from one sample in a study of technical replicates of blood from a few donors. Profiling relied on immunoSEQ multiplex PCR, and the TCRdb table lists in-frame clones only, not all of them. Among approximately 85,000 clones listed, 90% to 95% were seen once. Sequencing input: T cells isolated from PBMCs. These receptors were collected from a human donor in good health. The CDR3 runs from the conserved cysteine through the conserved F or W. The order of the fields is V gene, J gene, clone size, CDR3 length, D gene, CDR3 DNA, CDR3 protein. D genes are given only for firm matches. Size tells how often a clone was seen (once, few, many) or the class of an expanded clone, and some rows leave it out.

V: TRBV27; J: TRBJ2-1; size: -; length: 15; D: -; DNA: TGTGCCAGCAGTTCAGGGGTCGGAGCCTACAATGAGCAGTTCTTC; CDR3: CASSSGVGAYNEQFF
V: TRBV4-1; J: TRBJ1-3; size: -; length: 17; D: -; DNA: TGCGCCAGCAGCCAAGTCCAGGGTTTCTTCTCTGGAAACACCATATATTTT; CDR3: CASSQVQGFFSGNTIYF
V: TRBV28; J: TRBJ2-7; size: once; length: 16; D: TRBD2; DNA: TGTGCCAGCAGTGCCAAACGCGGGAGGGCCGGGTACGAGCAGTACTTC; CDR3: CASSAKRGRAGYEQYF
V: TRBV5-1; J: TRBJ2-3; size: -; length: 15; D: -; DNA: TGCGCCAGCAGCCCATTACAACAGGGAGCAGATACGCAGTATTTT; CDR3: CASSPLQQGADTQYF
V: TRBV7-6; J: TRBJ1-4; size: -; length: 16; D: -; DNA: TGTGCCAGCAGGGCTTCCTTTGGCAGGGGTGAAGAAAAACTGTTTTTT; CDR3: CASRASFGRGEEKLFF
V: TRBV5-1; J: TRBJ1-2; size: -; length: 13; D: -; DNA: TGCGCCAGCAGCTTGGTTTCAGGATATGGCTACACCTTC; CDR3: CASSLVSGYGYTF
V: TRBV25-1; J: TRBJ2-7; size: -; length: 16; D: -; DNA: TGTGCCAGCAGTGAATTTACTGGCAGGGGTTCCCCCGAGCAGTACTTC; CDR3: CASSEFTGRGSPEQYF
V: TRBV30; J: TRBJ1-2; size: -; length: 13; D: -; DNA: TGTGCCTGGAGTTACAGAAACCTCTATGGCTACACCTTC; CDR3: CAWSYRNLYGYTF
V: TRBV2; J: TRBJ2-3; size: once; length: 14; D: TRBD1; DNA: TGTGCCAGCAGCCGGGACAGGGCGGAAGATACGCAGTATTTT; CDR3: CASSRDRAEDTQYF
V: TRBV6-6; J: TRBJ1-2; size: -; length: 12; D: -; DNA: TGTGCCAGCAGTCATACGCCTATTGGCTACACCTTC; CDR3: CASSHTPIGYTF
V: TRBV7-8; J: TRBJ1-1; size: -; length: 13; D: -; DNA: TGTGCCAGCAGCCCCGGGATGAACACTGAAGCTTTCTTT; CDR3: CASSPGMNTEAFF
V: TRBV5-1; J: TRBJ2-3; size: -; length: 15; D: TRBD1; DNA: TGCGCCAGCAGCTCGGGACAGGGGGCTGTAGATACGCAGTATTTT; CDR3: CASSSGQGAVDTQYF
V: TRBV9; J: TRBJ1-1; size: few; length: 17; D: -; DNA: TGTGCCAGCAGCGTAAACCACCTAGTAGGGGTAAACACTGAAGCTTTCTTT; CDR3: CASSVNHLVGVNTEAFF
V: TRBV5-1; J: TRBJ2-3; size: -; length: 16; D: TRBD2; DNA: TGCGCCAGCAGCTACGAACTAGCGGGAACCACAGATACGCAGTATTTT; CDR3: CASSYELAGTTDTQYF
V: TRBV7-6; J: TRBJ2-3; size: once; length: 17; D: TRBD2; DNA: TGTGCCAGCAGCTTAGGTCAACTAGCGTCTAGCACAGATACGCAGTATTTT; CDR3: CASSLGQLASSTDTQYF
V: TRBV5-5; J: TRBJ2-1; size: -; length: 14; D: -; DNA: TGTGCCAGCAGCTCTCCCAGGAGGAGGTTTGAGCAGTTCTTC; CDR3: CASSSPRRRFEQFF
V: TRBV29-1; J: TRBJ2-1; size: -; length: 17; D: TRBD1; DNA: TGCAGCGTTATAGGACAGGGGGAAGGTTCCTCCTACAATGAGCAGTTCTTC; CDR3: CSVIGQGEGSSYNEQFF
V: TRBV30; J: TRBJ1-3; size: few; length: 13; D: TRBD1; DNA: TGTGCCTTGACAGGGCCCTCTGGAAACACCATATATTTT; CDR3: CALTGPSGNTIYF